A single TCR beta chain is shown here with its context. Its antigen is not known. The data originate from a study of CXCR3-negative and CXCR3-positive naive CD8 T cells. Study outcomes and limitations: Memory, not naive, CXCR3-negative and CXCR3-positive cells differed in TRBV-TRBJ usage. In cryopreserved cells, CXCR3 expression partially decreased, and fresh PBMCs were used in most assays. In CXCR3-positive naive cells, the TRB CDR3s were more hydrophobic than in CXCR3-negative naive cells.

CDR1 SQVTM and CDR2 ANQGSEA come from the germline V gene. This CDR3 region has 16 residues. Through 5' RACE with UMI labels, the TRB cDNA libraries were prepared. TCRdb re-analyzed the 5' RACE reads; it lists each CDR3 protein once, without DNA. In total, the table holds nearly 110,000 distinct CDR3 sequences. Source material: naive CXCR3+ CD8+ T cells from blood. Stated subset: CD45RO-CCR7+CD27+CD95- naive CD8+ T cells expressing CXCR3 (TNR3+). The V gene is TRBV29-1, the J gene TRBJ2-5; TCRdb selects TRBD1, and the lack of DNA leaves this call unchecked. The receptor's source is a human donor in good health. Some clones in this sample may be carry-over from other donors' samples. This CDR3 reads CSVEFWARGMEETEYF.